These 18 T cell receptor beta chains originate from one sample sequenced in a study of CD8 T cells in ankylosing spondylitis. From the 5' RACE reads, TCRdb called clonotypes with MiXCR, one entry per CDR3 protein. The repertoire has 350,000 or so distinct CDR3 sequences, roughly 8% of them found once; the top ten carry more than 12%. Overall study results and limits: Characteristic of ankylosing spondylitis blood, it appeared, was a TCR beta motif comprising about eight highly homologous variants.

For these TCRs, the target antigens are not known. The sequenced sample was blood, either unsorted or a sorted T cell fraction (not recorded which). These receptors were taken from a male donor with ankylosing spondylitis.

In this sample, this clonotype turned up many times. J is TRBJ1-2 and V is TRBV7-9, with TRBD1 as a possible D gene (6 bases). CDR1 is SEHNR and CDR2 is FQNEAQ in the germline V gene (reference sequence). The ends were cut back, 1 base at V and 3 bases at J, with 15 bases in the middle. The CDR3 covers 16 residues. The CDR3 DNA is TGTGCCAGCAGCTTAGGAGTTGTACAGGGCGACTATGGCTACACCTTC. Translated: CASSLGVVQGDYGYTF.

CDR3 in amino acids: CASSWGTIYNEQFF. CDR3 DNA sequence: TGCGCCAGCAGCTGGGGGACAATCTACAATGAGCAGTTCTTC. The chain carries TRBV5-1 and TRBJ2-1; D possibly corresponds to TRBD1 (6 bases). The CDR3 spans 14 residues. Trimming pared 3 bases from V and 3 bases from J, leaving 10 bases between. Germline-derived CDR1 and CDR2 are SGHRS and YFSETQ.

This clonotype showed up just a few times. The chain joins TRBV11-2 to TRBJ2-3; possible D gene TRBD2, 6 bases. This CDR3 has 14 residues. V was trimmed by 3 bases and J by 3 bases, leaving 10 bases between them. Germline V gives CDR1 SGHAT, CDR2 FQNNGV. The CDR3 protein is CASSFGGETDTQYF. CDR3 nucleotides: TGTGCCAGCAGCTTCGGGGGTGAGACAGATACGCAGTATTTT.

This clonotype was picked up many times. DNA of the CDR3: TGCAGCGTTGAAGTCGGGTACTCTGGGGCCAACGTCCTGACTTTC. Its translation is CSVEVGYSGANVLTF. This chain joins TRBV29-1 and TRBJ2-6; D is ambiguous. The CDR3 sequence is 15 residues long. Germline values: CDR1 SQVTM, CDR2 ANQGSEA. Trimming stripped 1 base from V and 0 bases from J, with 7 bases between.

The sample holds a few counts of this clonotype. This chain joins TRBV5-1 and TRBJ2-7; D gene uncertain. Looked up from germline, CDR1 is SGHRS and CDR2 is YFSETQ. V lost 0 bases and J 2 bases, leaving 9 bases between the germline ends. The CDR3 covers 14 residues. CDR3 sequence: CASSLAQTPYEQYF. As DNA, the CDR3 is TGCGCCAGCAGCTTGGCGCAGACCCCCTACGAGCAGTACTTC.

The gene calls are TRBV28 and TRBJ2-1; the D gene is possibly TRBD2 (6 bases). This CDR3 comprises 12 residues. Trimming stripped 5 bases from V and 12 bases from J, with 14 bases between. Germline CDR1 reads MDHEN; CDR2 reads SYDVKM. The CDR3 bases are TGTGCCAGCAGTCTCGCCCGGAGGGGGCAGTTCTTC. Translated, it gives CASSLARRGQFF.

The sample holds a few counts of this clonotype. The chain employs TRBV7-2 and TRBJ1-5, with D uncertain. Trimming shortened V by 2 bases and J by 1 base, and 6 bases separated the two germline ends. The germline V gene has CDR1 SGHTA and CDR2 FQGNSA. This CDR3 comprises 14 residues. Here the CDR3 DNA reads TGTGCCAGCAGCTTACACGGGAGCAATCAGCCCCAGCATTTT. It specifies CASSLHGSNQPQHF.

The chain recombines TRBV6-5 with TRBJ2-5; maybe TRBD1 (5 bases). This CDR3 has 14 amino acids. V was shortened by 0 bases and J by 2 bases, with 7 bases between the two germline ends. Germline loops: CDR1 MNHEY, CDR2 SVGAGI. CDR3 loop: CASSYSTEQETQYF. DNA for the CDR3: TGTGCCAGCAGTTACTCGACAGAGCAAGAGACCCAGTACTTC.

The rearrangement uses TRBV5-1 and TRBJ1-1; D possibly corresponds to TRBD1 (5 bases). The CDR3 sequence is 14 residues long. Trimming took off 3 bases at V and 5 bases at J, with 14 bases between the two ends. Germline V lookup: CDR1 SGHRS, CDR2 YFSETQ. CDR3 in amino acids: CASSSGREGTEAFF. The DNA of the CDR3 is TGCGCCAGCAGCTCGGGCAGGGAAGGAACTGAAGCTTTCTTT.

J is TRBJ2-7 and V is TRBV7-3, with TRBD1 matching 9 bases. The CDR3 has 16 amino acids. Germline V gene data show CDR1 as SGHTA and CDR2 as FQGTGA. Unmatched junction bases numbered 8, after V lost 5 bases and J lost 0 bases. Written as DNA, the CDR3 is TGTGCCAGCAGCCGTAAGACAGGGGGGAGCTCCTACGAGCAGTACTTC. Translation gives CASSRKTGGSSYEQYF.

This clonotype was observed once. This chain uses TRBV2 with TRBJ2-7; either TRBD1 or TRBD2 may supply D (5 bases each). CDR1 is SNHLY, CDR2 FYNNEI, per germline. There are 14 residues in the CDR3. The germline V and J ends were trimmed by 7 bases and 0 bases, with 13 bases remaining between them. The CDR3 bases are TGTGCCAGCACCTGGGACGGTAGCTCCTACGAGCAGTACTTC. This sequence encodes CASTWDGSSYEQYF. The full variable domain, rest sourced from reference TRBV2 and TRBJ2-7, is EPEVTQTPSHQVTQMGQEVILRCVPISNHLYFYWYRQILGQKVEFLVSFYNNEISEKSEIFDDQFSVERPDGSNFTLKIRSTKLEDSAMYFCASTWDGSSYEQYFGPGTRLTVT.

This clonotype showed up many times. The CDR3 reads CATRGYVAGPTHEQFF. The CDR3 DNA is TGTGCCACCAGAGGTTACGTAGCGGGACCCACTCATGAGCAGTTCTTC. The chain carries TRBV15 and TRBJ2-1, with 8 bases lining up with TRBD2. Germline CDR1 and CDR2: LNHNV and YYDKDF (reference sequence). V shed 6 bases, J shed 8 bases, and the junction held 15 bases outside the gene matches. This CDR3 is 16 amino acids long. The full variable domain, completed using reference TRBV15 and TRBJ2-1, is DAMVIQNPRYQVTQFGKPVTLSCSQTLNHNVMYWYQQKSSQAPKLLFHYYDKDFNNEADTPDNFQSRRPNTSFCFLDIRSPGLGDTAMYLCATRGYVAGPTHEQFFGPGTRLTVL.

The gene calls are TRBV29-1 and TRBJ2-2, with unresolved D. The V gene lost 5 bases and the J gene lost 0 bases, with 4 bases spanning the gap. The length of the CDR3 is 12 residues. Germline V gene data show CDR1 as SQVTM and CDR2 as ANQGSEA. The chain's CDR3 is CSVSANTGELFF. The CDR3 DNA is TGCAGCGTTTCCGCGAACACCGGGGAGCTGTTTTTT.

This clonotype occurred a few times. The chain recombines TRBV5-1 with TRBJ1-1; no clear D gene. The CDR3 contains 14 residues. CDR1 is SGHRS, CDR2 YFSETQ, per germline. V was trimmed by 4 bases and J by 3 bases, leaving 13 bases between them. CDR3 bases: TGCGCCAGCAGCCCAGACCCCCAAGACACTGAAGCTTTCTTT. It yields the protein CASSPDPQDTEAFF. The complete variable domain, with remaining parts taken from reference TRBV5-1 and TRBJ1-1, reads KAGVTQTPRYLIKTRGQQVTLSCSPISGHRSVSWYQQTPGQGLQFLFEYFSETQRNKGNFPGRFSGRQFSNSRSEMNVSTLELGDSALYLCASSPDPQDTEAFFGQGTRLTVV.

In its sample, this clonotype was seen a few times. For the CDR3, the DNA is TGTGCCAGCAGCTTAGATCTCCACCCCACAGATACGCAGTATTTT. This gives the protein CASSLDLHPTDTQYF. The gene calls are TRBV7-6 and TRBJ2-3; D gene uncertain. This CDR3 region has 15 residues. Germline assignment: CDR1 SGHVS and CDR2 FNYEAQ. V was trimmed by 1 base and J by 2 bases, leaving 10 bases between them.

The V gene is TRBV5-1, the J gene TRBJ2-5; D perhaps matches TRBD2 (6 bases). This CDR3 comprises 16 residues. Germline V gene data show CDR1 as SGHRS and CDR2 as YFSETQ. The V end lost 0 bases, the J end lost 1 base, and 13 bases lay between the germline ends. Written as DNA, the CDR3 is TGCGCCAGCAGCTTGGAAGGTGGAGGGGCCCAAGAGACCCAGTACTTC. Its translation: CASSLEGGGAQETQYF. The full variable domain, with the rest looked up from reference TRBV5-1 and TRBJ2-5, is KAGVTQTPRYLIKTRGQQVTLSCSPISGHRSVSWYQQTPGQGLQFLFEYFSETQRNKGNFPGRFSGRQFSNSRSEMNVSTLELGDSALYLCASSLEGGGAQETQYFGPGTRLLVL.

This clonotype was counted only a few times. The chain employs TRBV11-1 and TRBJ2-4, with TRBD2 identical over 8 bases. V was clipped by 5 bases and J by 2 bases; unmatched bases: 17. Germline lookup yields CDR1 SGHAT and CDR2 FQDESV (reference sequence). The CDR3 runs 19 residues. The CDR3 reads CASSPGEAGEKWSKNIQYF. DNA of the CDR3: TGTGCCAGCAGCCCGGGAGAAGCGGGAGAGAAATGGTCCAAAAACATTCAGTACTTC.

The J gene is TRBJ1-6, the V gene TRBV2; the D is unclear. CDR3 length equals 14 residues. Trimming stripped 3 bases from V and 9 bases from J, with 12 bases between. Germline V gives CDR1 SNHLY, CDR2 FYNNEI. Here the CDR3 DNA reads TGTGCCAGCAGTGATTATTCCTCAGGTTCACCCCTCCACTTT. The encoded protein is CASSDYSSGSPLHF. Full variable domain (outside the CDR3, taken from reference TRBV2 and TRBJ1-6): EPEVTQTPSHQVTQMGQEVILRCVPISNHLYFYWYRQILGQKVEFLVSFYNNEISEKSEIFDDQFSVERPDGSNFTLKIRSTKLEDSAMYFCASSDYSSGSPLHFGNGTRLTVT.